The rows below give T cell receptor beta chains drawn from one sample of a study of T cells in Graves' hyperthyroidism and ophthalmopathy. TCRdb fed the multiplex PCR reads into MiXCR, producing one record per CDR3 protein. Among 490,000 or so distinct CDR3 sequences listed, just under 20% were seen once. Sequencing was performed on blood. These TCRs come from a man between 40 and 49 years old with Graves' ophthalmopathy. Both conserved end residues are trimmed from each CDR3.

>TRBJ2-1|TRBV9
ASSLRDSTYNEQF
>TRBJ2-1|TRBV6-1
ASSEASNEQF
>TRBJ1-3|TRBV25-1
ASIPGSPGNTIY
>TRBJ2-7|TRBV11-2
ASSRGESSYEQY
>TRBJ2-1|TRBV5-1
ASSLGRGVYNEQF
>TRBJ2-1|TRBV29-1
SVDYSTYNEQF
>TRBJ2-1|TRBV5-1
ASSLERNPRNEQF
>TRBJ2-7|TRBV5-1
ASSFHRGPYEQY
>TRBJ2-3|TRBV7-9
ASSLRPLAGGATDTQY
>TRBJ2-1|TRBV7-2
ASSVAGGRSSYNEQF
>TRBJ1-4|TRBV5-1
ASSLNRDNEKLF
>TRBJ2-7|TRBV27
ASSLREGPYEQY
>TRBJ2-5|TRBV12-3/TRBV12-4
ASSTGLAGETQY
>TRBJ1-4|TRBV20-1
SARDTLGEKLF
>TRBJ1-4|TRBV28
ASSLSPQGEKLF
>TRBJ2-7|TRBV4-1
TSSQEMGRQGIYEQY
>TRBJ2-7|TRBV13
ASSSLKGGPKAYEQY
>TRBJ2-7|TRBV5-5
ASSRTGGLSYEQY
>TRBJ1-4|TRBV4-2
ASSHPGTGEEKLF
>TRBJ1-6|TRBV7-9
ASSPGAGSSYNSPLH
>TRBJ1-6|TRBV20-1
SARRPGSPLH
>TRBJ2-1|TRBV7-2
ASSLAARYYNEQF
>TRBJ2-1|TRBV15
ATSKGASSYNEQF
>TRBJ1-2|TRBV6-2/TRBV6-3
ASRPGTGLGGYT
>TRBJ1-6|TRBV5-1
ASSLDSPGGNSPLH
>TRBJ2-3|TRBV5-6
ASSLRVVGTDTQY
>TRBJ2-1|TRBV7-2
ASSFGRGRDEQF
>TRBJ1-3|TRBV6-4
ASTGTGENTIY
>TRBJ1-1|TRBV6-1
ASSPTRENTEAF
>TRBJ2-1|TRBV12-3/TRBV12-4
ASSLGGGTRGGEQF
>TRBJ2-5|TRBV20-1
SAVTSGWETQY
>TRBJ1-1|TRBV5-1
ASSLGQTREAF
>TRBJ1-2|TRBV10-3
AILVQREKFYGYT
>TRBJ2-7|TRBV6-2/TRBV6-3
ASSYPGFYEQY
>TRBJ2-3|TRBV11-3
ASSLGHGGFTDTQY
>TRBJ2-5|TRBV7-2
ASSLAHWETQY
>TRBJ2-1|TRBV20-1
SARRVNEQF
>TRBJ1-6|TRBV5-1
ASSYGSQGGSPLH
>TRBJ2-7|TRBV27
ASSKPGLAGDRYEQY
>TRBJ1-1|TRBV7-2
ASSPRVSEAF